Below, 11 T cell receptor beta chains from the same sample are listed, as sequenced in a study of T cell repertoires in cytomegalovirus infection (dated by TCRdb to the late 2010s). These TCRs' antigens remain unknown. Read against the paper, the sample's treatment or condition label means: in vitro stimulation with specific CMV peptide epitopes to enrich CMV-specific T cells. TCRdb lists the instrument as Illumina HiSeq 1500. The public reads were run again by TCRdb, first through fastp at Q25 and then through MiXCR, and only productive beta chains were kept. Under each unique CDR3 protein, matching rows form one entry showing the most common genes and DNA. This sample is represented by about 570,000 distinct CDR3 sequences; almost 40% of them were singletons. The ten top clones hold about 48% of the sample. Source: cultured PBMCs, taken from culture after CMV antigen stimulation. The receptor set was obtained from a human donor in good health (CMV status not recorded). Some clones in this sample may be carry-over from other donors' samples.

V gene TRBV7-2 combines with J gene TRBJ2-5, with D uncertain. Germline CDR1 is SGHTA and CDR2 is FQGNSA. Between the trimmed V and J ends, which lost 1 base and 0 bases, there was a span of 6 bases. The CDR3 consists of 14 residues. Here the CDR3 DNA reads TGTGCCAGCAGCTTAGAAAGAAACCAAGAGACCCAGTACTTC. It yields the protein CASSLERNQETQYF.

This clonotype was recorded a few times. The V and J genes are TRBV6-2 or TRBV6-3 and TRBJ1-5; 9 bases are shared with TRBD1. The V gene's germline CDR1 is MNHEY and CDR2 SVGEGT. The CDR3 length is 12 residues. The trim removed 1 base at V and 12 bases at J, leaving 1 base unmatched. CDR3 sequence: CASSYLDRGQHF. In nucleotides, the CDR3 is TGTGCCAGCAGTTACTTGGACAGGGGCCAGCATTTT.

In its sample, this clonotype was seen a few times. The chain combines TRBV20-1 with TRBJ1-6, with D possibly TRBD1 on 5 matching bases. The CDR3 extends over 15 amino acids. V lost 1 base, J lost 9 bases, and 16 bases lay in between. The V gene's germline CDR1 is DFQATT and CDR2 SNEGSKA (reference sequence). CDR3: CSARALRGIISPLHF. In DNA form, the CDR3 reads TGCAGTGCTAGAGCCCTACGGGGGATAATTTCACCCCTCCACTTT.

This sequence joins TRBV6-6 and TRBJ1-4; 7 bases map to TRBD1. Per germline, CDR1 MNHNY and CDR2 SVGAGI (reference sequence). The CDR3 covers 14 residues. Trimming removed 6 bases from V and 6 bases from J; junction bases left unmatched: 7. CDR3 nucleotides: TGTGCCAGCAGGACAGGGAAATGGGATGAAAAACTGTTTTTT. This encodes CASRTGKWDEKLFF.

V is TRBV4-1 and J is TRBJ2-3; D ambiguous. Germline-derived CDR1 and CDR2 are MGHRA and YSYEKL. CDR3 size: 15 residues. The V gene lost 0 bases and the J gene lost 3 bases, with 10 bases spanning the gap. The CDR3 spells CASSQDAVPTDTQYF. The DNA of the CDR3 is TGCGCCAGCAGCCAAGATGCCGTCCCTACAGATACGCAGTATTTT.

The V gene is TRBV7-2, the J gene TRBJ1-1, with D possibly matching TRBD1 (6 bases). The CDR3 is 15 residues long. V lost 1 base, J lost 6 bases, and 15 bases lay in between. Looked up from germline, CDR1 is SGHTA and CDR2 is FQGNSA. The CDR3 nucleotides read TGTGCCAGCAGCTTAGTGGGAGGGGGGGTTTCTGAAGCTTTCTTT. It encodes CASSLVGGGVSEAFF.

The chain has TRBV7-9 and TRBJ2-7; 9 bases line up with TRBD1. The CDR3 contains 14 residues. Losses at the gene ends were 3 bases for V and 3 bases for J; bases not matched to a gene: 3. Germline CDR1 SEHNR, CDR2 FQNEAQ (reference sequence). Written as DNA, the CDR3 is TGTGCCAGCAGCTTCATGACAGGGGGCTACGAGCAGTACTTC. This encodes CASSFMTGGYEQYF.

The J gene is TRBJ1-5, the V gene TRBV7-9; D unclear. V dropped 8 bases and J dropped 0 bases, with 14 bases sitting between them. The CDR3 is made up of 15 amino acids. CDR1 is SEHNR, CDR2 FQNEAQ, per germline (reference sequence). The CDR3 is CASPQTPYSNQPQHF. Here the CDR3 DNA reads TGTGCCAGCCCTCAGACACCCTATAGCAATCAGCCCCAGCATTTT.

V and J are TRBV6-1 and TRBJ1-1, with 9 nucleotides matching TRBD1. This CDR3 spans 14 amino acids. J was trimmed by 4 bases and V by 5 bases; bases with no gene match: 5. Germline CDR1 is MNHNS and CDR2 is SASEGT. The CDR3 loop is CASSLRDRATEAFF. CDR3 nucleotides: TGTGCCAGCAGTCTTCGGGACAGGGCCACTGAAGCTTTCTTT.

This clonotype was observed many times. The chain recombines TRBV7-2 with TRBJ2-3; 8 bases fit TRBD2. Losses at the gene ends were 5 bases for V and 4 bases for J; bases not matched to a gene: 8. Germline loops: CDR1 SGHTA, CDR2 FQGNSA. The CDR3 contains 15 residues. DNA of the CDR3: TGTGCCAGCAGCCCCGCGAGCGGGAGCTCAGATACGCAGTATTTT. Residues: CASSPASGSSDTQYF.

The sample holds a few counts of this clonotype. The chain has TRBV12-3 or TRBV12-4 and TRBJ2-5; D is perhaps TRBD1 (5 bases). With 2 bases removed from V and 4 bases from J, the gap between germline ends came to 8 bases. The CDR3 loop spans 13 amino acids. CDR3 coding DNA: TGTGCCAGCAGTTTAACCAGGGCAGAGACCCAGTACTTC. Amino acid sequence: CASSLTRAETQYF.